This is a list of T cell receptor beta chains from one sample in a study of vaccination effects on CD4 cells after COVID-19. Libraries were prepared by immunoSEQ multiplex PCR; TCRdb keeps only in-frame clonotypes and omits some of them. The data contain around 33,000 clones, 55% to 70% of them singletons. Their target antigens are unknown. The specimen comprised CD4+ T cells from PBMCs cultured with SARS-CoV-2 spike peptides, sampled after COVID-19 vaccination. All receptors come from a human donor who received a COVID-19 vaccine. The CDR3 runs from the conserved cysteine through the conserved F or W. A D gene is named only where the DNA matches it firmly. Some rows have no size entry. The others give once, few or many, or a class for an expanded clone.

D	V	size	length	J	DNA	CDR3
TRBD2	TRBV11-2	few	17	TRBJ2-3	TGTGCCAGCAGCTTGGGGGTAGCTAGCGGGAGATCGGATACGCAGTATTTT	CASSLGVASGRSDTQYF
TRBD1	TRBV25-1	-	13	TRBJ1-5	TGTGCCAGCAGTGGACAGGGGAATCAGCCCCAGCATTTT	CASSGQGNQPQHF
TRBD2	TRBV4-2	-	15	TRBJ2-7	TGTGCCAGCAGTCAGCTAGCGGGAGAGGCCTACGAGCAGTACTTC	CASSQLAGEAYEQYF
-	TRBV7-2	-	14	TRBJ1-1	TGTGCCAGCAGCTTATGGTCTGGGCAGGGAGAAGCTTTCTTT	CASSLWSGQGEAFF
TRBD1	TRBV5-6	-	15	TRBJ2-5	TGTGCCAGCAGCTTGGGGGACAGGGCCCAAGAGACCCAGTACTTC	CASSLGDRAQETQYF
-	TRBV2	-	11	TRBJ1-2	TGTGCCAGCAGTGAGGCCTTAGGCTACACCTTC	CASSEALGYTF
-	TRBV5-8	-	15	TRBJ1-5	TGTGCCAGCAGCTTGACCGGGACGGTTATCAAGCCCCAGCATTTT	CASSLTGTVIKPQHF
-	TRBV10-1	once	13	TRBJ2-5	TGCGCCAGCAGTTCCAGGTACCAAGAGACCCAGTACTTC	CASSSRYQETQYF
-	TRBV6-1	-	13	TRBJ1-4	TGTGCCAGCAGTGAAGTGAGCCTTGAAAAACTGTTTTTT	CASSEVSLEKLFF
-	TRBV7-9	-	18	TRBJ1-3	TGTGCCAGCAGCTTAGCATTGGGGCTCCTGAGCTCTGGAAACACCATATATTTT	CASSLALGLLSSGNTIYF
-	TRBV4-1	few	12	TRBJ2-1	TGCGCCAGCAGGCCGTTAGCAGGGGAGCAGTTCTTC	CASRPLAGEQFF
-	TRBV14	-	16	TRBJ1-1	TGTGCCAGCAGCCAAGATTTCGGAACCTGGAACACTGAAGCTTTCTTT	CASSQDFGTWNTEAFF
-	TRBV3-1/TRBV3-2	few	13	TRBJ2-5	TGTGCCAGCAGCCAAGTTCCAGGAGGGGAGCAGTACTTC	CASSQVPGGEQYF
-	TRBV4-1	-	14	TRBJ2-1	TGCGCCAGCAGCCAAGAATCGGACTTGGGTGAGCAGTTCTTC	CASSQESDLGEQFF
TRBD2	TRBV29-1	-	15	TRBJ2-3	TGCAGCGTCGACGATAGCGGGAGGGCCACAGATACGCAGTATTTT	CSVDDSGRATDTQYF
TRBD1	TRBV3-1/TRBV3-2	-	14	TRBJ1-6	TGTGCCAGCAGCCCCAGGGGGGCCGAGTCACCCCTCCACTTT	CASSPRGAESPLHF
-	TRBV19	once	14	TRBJ2-7	TGTGCCAGTAGTATCGACAGGGGAGGGGACGAGCAGTACTTC	CASSIDRGGDEQYF
TRBD1	TRBV19	-	18	TRBJ1-5	TGTGCCACCAGGATAGGGGACAGCCAGGCCTATAGCAATCAGCCCCAGCATTTT	CATRIGDSQAYSNQPQHF
-	TRBV7-9	-	11	TRBJ2-5	TGTGCCAGCAGCTTTGTTGAGACCCAGTACTTC	CASSFVETQYF
-	TRBV20-1	-	15	TRBJ1-5	TGCAGTGCTAGTATGGGGACTTCGGCTAATCAGCCCCAGCATTTT	CSASMGTSANQPQHF
-	TRBV19	-	17	TRBJ1-3	TGTGCCAGTAGTAAAGGCCGTTACAGGGAGGCTGGAAACACCATATATTTT	CASSKGRYREAGNTIYF
TRBD1	TRBV18	-	15	TRBJ1-5	TGTGCCAGCTCACCGGGGACAGGGGGCAATCAGCCCCAGCATTTT	CASSPGTGGNQPQHF
TRBD1	TRBV6-9	few	17	TRBJ1-5	TGTGCCAGCAATCCGGGGACAGGGGAGGTAAGCAATCAGCCCCAGCATTTT	CASNPGTGEVSNQPQHF
TRBD2	TRBV5-5	medium-sized	16	TRBJ2-2	TGTGCCAGCAGCTTAAGACTAGCGGGAGTCACCGGGGAGCTGTTTTTT	CASSLRLAGVTGELFF
-	TRBV2	-	14	TRBJ1-2	TGTGCCAGCAGTGAAGGGGCAGTAAAGCATGGCTACACCTTC	CASSEGAVKHGYTF
TRBD1	TRBV5-1	-	15	TRBJ1-1	TGCGCCACACGACCTAAACAGGGGGAGAGCACTGAAGCTTTCTTT	CATRPKQGESTEAFF
-	TRBV3-1/TRBV3-2	few	11	TRBJ1-2	TGTGCCAGCAGCCAATTTGAAGCCTACACCTTC	CASSQFEAYTF
-	TRBV2	few	13	TRBJ1-2	TGTGCCAGCAGTCGAGACAGAAACTATGGCTACACCTTC	CASSRDRNYGYTF
-	TRBV21-1	few	16	TRBJ1-3	TGTGCCAGCAGCAAAAGTCCAATACTCTCTGGAAACACCATATATTTT	CASSKSPILSGNTIYF
-	TRBV11-2	-	15	TRBJ2-7	TGTGCCAGCAGCTTAGATCGCCTAGATTTCTACGAGCAGTACTTC	CASSLDRLDFYEQYF
-	TRBV4-2	once	14	TRBJ2-3	TGTGCCAGCAGCCAAGGGGCATGGACAGATACGCAGTATTTT	CASSQGAWTDTQYF
TRBD1	TRBV30	-	12	TRBJ2-7	TGTGCCTGGAGCCCGACAGGGTACGAGCAGTACTTC	CAWSPTGYEQYF
-	TRBV25-1	-	14	TRBJ2-2	TGTGCCAGCAGTGATATTCTGAACACCGGGGAGCTGTTTTTT	CASSDILNTGELFF
-	TRBV19	medium-sized	14	TRBJ2-7	TGTGCCAGTAGTACCCGGACGGCGGTCCACGAGCAGTACTTC	CASSTRTAVHEQYF
-	TRBV7-9	-	12	TRBJ2-7	TGTGCCAGCAGCTTAGGAGGTCGAGGGGAGTACTTC	CASSLGGRGEYF
-	TRBV27	-	15	TRBJ1-2	TGTGCCAGCAGTTTCGGGGGCCAAAGTTCCTATGGCTACACCTTC	CASSFGGQSSYGYTF
-	TRBV27	few	17	TRBJ2-7	TGTGCCAGCAGTTTAAGGGGCGGGGTTCAAGGGGCCTACGAGCAGTACTTC	CASSLRGGVQGAYEQYF
-	TRBV11-2	once	14	TRBJ2-1	TGTGCCAGCAGCTACGAGGGAAACTACAATGAGCAGTTCTTC	CASSYEGNYNEQFF
-	TRBV19	-	12	TRBJ1-4	TGTGCCAGTAGTATCAGGGTTGAAAAACTGTTTTTT	CASSIRVEKLFF
-	TRBV4-1	few	14	TRBJ1-4	TGCGCCAGCAGCTTCGGACTCGCTAATGAAAAACTGTTTTTT	CASSFGLANEKLFF
TRBD2	TRBV6-5	-	15	TRBJ2-7	TGTGCCAGCAGTCGTCCCGGGACTAGCGACTACGAGCAGTACTTC	CASSRPGTSDYEQYF